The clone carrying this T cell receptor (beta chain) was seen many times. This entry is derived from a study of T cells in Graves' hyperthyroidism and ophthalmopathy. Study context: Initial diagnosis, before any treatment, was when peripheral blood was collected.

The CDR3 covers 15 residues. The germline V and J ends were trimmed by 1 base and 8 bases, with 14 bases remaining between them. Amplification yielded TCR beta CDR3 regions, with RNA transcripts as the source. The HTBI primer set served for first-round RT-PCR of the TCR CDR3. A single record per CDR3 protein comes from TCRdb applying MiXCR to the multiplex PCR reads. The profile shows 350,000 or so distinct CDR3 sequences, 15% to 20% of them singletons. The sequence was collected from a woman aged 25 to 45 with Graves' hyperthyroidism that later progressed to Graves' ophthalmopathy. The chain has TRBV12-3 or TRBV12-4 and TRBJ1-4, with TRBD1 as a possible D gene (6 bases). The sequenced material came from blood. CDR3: CASSLDLGAREKLFF. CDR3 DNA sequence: TGTGCCAGCAGTTTAGATCTGGGGGCAAGAGAAAAACTGTTTTTT.